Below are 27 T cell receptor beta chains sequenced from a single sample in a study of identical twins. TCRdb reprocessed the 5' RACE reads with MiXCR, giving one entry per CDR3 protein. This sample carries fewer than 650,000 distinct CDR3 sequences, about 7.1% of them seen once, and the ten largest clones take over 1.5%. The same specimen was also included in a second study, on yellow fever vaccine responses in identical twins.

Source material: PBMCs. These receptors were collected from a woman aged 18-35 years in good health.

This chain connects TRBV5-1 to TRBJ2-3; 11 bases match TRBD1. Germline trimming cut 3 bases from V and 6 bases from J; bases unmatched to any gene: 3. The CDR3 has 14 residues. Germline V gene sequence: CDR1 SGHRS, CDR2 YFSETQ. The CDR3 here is CASSWGQGGDTQYF. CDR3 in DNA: TGCGCCAGCAGCTGGGGACAGGGGGGCGATACGCAGTATTTT.

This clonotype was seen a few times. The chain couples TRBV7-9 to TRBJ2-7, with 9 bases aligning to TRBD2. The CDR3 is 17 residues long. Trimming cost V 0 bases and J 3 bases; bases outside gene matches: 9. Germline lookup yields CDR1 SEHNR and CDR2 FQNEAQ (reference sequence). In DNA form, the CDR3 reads TGTGCCAGCAGCTTAGCCGAGGGGTCTAGCGGGAACTACGAGCAGTACTTC. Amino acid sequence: CASSLAEGSSGNYEQYF.

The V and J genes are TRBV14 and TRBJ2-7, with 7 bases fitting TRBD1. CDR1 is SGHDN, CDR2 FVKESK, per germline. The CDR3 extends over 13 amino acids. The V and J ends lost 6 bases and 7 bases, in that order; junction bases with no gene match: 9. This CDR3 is CASSPRDSLEQYF. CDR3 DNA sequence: TGTGCCAGCAGTCCTAGGGACAGCTTAGAGCAGTACTTC.

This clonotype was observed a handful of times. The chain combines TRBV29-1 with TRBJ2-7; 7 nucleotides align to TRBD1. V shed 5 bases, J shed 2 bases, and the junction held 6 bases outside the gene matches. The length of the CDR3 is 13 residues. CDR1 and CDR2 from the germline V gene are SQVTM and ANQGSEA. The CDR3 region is CSVRSQGTYEQYF. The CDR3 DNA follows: TGCAGCGTTAGGTCACAGGGGACCTACGAGCAGTACTTC.

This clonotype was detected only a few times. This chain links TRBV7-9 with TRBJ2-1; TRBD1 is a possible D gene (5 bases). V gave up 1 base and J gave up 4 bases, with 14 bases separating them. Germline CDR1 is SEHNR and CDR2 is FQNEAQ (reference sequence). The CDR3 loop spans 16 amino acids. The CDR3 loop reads CASSLGSWGLYNEQFF. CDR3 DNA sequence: TGTGCCAGCAGCTTAGGTTCGTGGGGCCTATACAATGAGCAGTTCTTC.

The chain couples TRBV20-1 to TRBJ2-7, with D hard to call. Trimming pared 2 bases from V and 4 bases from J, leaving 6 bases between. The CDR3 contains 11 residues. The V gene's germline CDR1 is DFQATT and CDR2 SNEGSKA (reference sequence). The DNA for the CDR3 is TGCAGTGCTAGACAGTCTTACGAGCAGTACGTC. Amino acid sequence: CSARQSYEQYV.

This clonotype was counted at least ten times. The CDR3 region has the DNA TGCAGTGCTAGGACTCTTCCCTCCTACGAGCAGTACTTC. The encoded protein is CSARTLPSYEQYF. The V gene is TRBV20-1, the J gene TRBJ2-7; D remains unclear. The germline V gene has CDR1 DFQATT and CDR2 SNEGSKA (reference sequence). CDR3 length: 13 residues. V dropped 3 bases and J dropped 0 bases, with 9 bases sitting between them.

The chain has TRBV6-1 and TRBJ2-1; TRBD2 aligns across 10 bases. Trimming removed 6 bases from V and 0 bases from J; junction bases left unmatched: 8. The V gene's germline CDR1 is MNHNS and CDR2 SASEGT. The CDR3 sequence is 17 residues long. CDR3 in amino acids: CASRDGTSVGSYNEQFF. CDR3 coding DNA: TGTGCCAGCAGAGACGGGACTAGCGTTGGCTCCTACAATGAGCAGTTCTTC.

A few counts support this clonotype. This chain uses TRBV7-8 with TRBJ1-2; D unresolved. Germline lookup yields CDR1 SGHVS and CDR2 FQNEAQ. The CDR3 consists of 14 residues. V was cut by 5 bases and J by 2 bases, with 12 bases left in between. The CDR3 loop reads CASSLYAGNYGYTF. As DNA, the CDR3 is TGTGCCAGCAGCCTTTATGCCGGGAACTATGGCTACACCTTC. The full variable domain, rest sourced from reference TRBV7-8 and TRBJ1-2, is GAGVSQSPRYKVAKRGQDVALRCDPISGHVSLFWYQQALGQGPEFLTYFQNEAQLDKSGLPSDRFFAERPEGSVSTLKIQRTQQEDSAVYLCASSLYAGNYGYTFGSGTRLTVV.

The CDR3 spells CASSYGRQETQYF. The DNA of the CDR3 is TGTGCCAGCAGTTACGGCCGCCAAGAGACCCAGTACTTC. V usage is TRBV6-6 and J usage is TRBJ2-5; D gene ambiguous. This CDR3 is 13 amino acids long. Germline V CDR1 and CDR2: MNHNY, SVGAGI (reference sequence). V gave up 2 bases and J gave up 1 base, with 5 bases separating them.

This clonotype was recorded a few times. This CDR3 is CASSRAQGWKMYGYTF. As DNA, the CDR3 is TGTGCCAGCAGTCGAGCCCAGGGGTGGAAGATGTATGGCTACACCTTC. The chain couples TRBV6-1 to TRBJ1-2, with D tentatively TRBD1 (6 bases). With 5 bases removed from V and 5 bases from J, the gap between germline ends came to 21 bases. In germline, CDR1 is MNHNS, CDR2 SASEGT. This CDR3 comprises 16 residues.

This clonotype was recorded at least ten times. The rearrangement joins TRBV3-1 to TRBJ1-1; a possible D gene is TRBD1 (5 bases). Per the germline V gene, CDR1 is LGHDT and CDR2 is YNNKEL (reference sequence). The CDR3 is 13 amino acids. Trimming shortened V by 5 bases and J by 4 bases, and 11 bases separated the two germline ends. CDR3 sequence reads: CASSWSGATEAFF. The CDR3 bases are TGTGCCAGCAGCTGGTCTGGGGCCACTGAAGCTTTCTTT.

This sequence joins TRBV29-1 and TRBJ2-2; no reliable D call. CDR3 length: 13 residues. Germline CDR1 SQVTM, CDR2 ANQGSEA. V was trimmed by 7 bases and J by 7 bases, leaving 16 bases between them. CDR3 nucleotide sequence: TGCAGCGACGTGCGCCTATCGAACGGGGAGCTGTTTTTT. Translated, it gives CSDVRLSNGELFF.

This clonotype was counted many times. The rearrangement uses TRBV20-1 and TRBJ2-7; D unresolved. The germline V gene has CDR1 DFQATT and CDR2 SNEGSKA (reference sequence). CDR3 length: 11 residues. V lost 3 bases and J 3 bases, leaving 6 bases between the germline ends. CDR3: CSASNNYEQYV. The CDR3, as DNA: TGCAGTGCTAGCAACAACTACGAGCAGTACGTC.

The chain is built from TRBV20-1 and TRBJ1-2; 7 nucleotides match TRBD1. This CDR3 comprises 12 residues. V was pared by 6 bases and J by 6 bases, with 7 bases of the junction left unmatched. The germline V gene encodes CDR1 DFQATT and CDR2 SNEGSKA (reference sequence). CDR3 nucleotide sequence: TGCAGTGCGTACCAGGGGGTAGATGGCTACACCTTC. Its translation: CSAYQGVDGYTF.

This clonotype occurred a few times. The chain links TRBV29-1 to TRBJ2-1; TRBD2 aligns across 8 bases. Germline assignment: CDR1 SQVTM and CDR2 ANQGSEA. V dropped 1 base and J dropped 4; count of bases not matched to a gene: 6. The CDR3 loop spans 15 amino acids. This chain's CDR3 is CSVEGKRERYNEQFF. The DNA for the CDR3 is TGCAGCGTTGAAGGGAAGCGGGAGAGGTACAATGAGCAGTTCTTC.

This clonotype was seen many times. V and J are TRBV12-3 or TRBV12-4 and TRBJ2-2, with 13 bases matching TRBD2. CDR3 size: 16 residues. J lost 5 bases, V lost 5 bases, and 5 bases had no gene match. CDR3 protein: CASSLTSGRWTGELFF. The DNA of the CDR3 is TGTGCCAGCAGTCTGACTAGCGGGAGGTGGACCGGGGAGCTGTTTTTT.

CDR3 in DNA: TGCGCCAGCAGCCAAGTATTTTTAGGTGAGCAGTTCTTC. Translated: CASSQVFLGEQFF. The rearrangement uses TRBV4-1 and TRBJ2-1; D is uncertain. CDR3 length: 13 residues. V lost 1 base and J lost 9, with 10 bases in between. Germline V gene data show CDR1 as MGHRA and CDR2 as YSYEKL.

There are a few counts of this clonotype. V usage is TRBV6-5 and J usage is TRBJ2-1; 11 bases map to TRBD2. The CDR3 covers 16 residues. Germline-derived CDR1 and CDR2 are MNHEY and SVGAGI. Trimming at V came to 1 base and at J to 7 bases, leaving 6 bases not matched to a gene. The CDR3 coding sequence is TGTGCCAGCAGTTACTTGGGGCTAGCGGGAGGAAATGAGCAGTTCTTC. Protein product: CASSYLGLAGGNEQFF.

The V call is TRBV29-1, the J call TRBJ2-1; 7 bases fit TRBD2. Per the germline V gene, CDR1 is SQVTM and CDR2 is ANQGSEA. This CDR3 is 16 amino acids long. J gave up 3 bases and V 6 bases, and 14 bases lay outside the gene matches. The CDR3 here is CSVDAVSREYYNEQFF. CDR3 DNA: TGCAGCGTAGACGCCGTCTCGCGGGAGTACTACAATGAGCAGTTCTTC.

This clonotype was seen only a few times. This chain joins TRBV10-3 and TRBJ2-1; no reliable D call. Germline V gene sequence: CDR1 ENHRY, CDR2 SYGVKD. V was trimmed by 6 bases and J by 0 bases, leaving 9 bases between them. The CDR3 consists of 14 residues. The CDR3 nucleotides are TGTGCCATCAGATCACAGAGCTCCTACAATGAGCAGTTCTTC. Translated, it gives CAIRSQSSYNEQFF.

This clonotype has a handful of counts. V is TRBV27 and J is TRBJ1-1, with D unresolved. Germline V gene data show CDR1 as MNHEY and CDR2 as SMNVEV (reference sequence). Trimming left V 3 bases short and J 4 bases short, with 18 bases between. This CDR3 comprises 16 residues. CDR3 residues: CASSFKGPTLGTEAFF. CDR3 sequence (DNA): TGTGCCAGCAGTTTTAAGGGTCCGACCCTGGGCACTGAAGCTTTCTTT.

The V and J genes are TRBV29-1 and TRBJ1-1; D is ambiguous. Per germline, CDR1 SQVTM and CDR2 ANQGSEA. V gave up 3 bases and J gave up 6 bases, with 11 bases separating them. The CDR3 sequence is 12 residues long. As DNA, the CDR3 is TGCAGCGTTGAGTCCAACAGCGCTGAAGCTTTCTTT. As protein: CSVESNSAEAFF.

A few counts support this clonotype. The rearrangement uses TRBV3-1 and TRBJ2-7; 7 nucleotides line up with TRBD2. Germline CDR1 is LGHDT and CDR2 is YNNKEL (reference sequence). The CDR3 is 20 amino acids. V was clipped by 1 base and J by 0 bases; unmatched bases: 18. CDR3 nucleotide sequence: TGTGCCAGCAGCCAAGGTTATCGCGCCTTAAGCGGGGTTAGCTCCTACGAGCAGTACTTC. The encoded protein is CASSQGYRALSGVSSYEQYF.

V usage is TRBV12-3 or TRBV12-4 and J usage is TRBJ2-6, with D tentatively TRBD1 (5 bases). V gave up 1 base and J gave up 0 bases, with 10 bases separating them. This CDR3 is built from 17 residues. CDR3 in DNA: TGTGCCAGCAGTTTAGGCCGACAGTTCTCTGGGGCCAACGTCCTGACTTTC. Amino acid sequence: CASSLGRQFSGANVLTF.

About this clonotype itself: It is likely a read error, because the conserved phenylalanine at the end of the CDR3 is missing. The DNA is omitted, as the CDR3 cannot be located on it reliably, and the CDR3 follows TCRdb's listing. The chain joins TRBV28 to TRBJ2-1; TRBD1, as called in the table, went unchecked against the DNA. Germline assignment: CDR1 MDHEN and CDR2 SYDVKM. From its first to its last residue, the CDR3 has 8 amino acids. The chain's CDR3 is CASGTGTG.

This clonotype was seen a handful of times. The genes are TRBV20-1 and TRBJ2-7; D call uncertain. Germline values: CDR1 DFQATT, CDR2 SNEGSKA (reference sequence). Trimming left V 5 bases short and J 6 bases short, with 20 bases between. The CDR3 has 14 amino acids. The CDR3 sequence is CSAVPPAPLSEQYV. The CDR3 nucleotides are TGCAGTGCTGTTCCGCCGGCTCCACTTTCCGAGCAGTACGTC.